This T cell receptor beta chain was recovered during a study of T-cell memory formation after mild COVID-19. Study summary: Clusters were largely donor specific.

J was trimmed by 5 bases and V by 6 bases; bases with no gene match: 15. The length of the CDR3 is 17 residues. Broader study findings: There were some responding clones in pre-infection memory, which suggested that cross-reactive memory had joined. CD4+ clones that contracted lay mainly in CM and EM; CD8+ ones lay in EMRA.

MiXCR, run by TCRdb on the 5' RACE reads, gives a single entry per CDR3 protein. The sample records under 400,000 distinct CDR3 sequences, under 25% being singletons. On this clonotype itself: The antigen remains undetermined.

The origin of this receptor is an adult woman who had mild COVID-19 (a few samples of this study predate the infection). Cell type and time point are not known. V and J are TRBV12-3 or TRBV12-4 and TRBJ2-1; 8 positions agree with TRBD2. Specimen: PBMCs or a T cell subset sorted from them (not recorded which). The chain's CDR3 is CASSRQRGGGSHNEQFF. For the CDR3, the DNA is TGTGCCAGCAGCCGCCAAAGGGGCGGGGGGTCCCACAATGAGCAGTTCTTC.